The sequence of this TCR beta chain was determined in a study of T cells in localized non-small cell lung cancer. TCRdb's table, derived via immunoSEQ multiplex PCR, lists solely in-frame clones and lacks some. The sample includes 55,000 to 80,000 clones, 70% to 90% of them seen just once. Notes on the study in general: Only one tumor region was sequenced, so heterogeneity remains possible. Of the tissues analyzed, uninvolved adjacent lung showed maximal T cell clonality, greater than tumor.

Regarding this clone: The antigen is unknown.

CDR1 is SGHRS and CDR2 is YFSETQ in the germline V gene. This CDR3 spans 17 amino acids. J gave up 0 bases and V 3 bases, and 8 bases lay outside the gene matches. The V gene is TRBV5-1, the J gene TRBJ2-7, with TRBD2 matching 11 bases. The sequenced sample was peripheral blood, obtained before any cancer treatment. This receptor was identified in a female donor at least 60 years old with stage I lung adenocarcinoma. In nucleotides, the CDR3 is TGCGCCAGCAGCTCCGGACTAGCGGGCGCGAGCTCCTACGAGCAGTACTTC. This codes for CASSSGLAGASSYEQYF. Full variable domain (rest looked up from reference TRBV5-1 and TRBJ2-7): KAGVTQTPRYLIKTRGQQVTLSCSPISGHRSVSWYQQTPGQGLQFLFEYFSETQRNKGNFPGRFSGRQFSNSRSEMNVSTLELGDSALYLCASSSGLAGASSYEQYFGPGTRLTVT.